This TCR beta chain is from a study of T cells in Graves' hyperthyroidism and ophthalmopathy. About the study: Blood from the periphery was taken at initial diagnosis, before any treatment.

V lost 5 bases to trimming and J lost 5 bases; unmatched junction nucleotides: 6. This CDR3 has 15 amino acids. Looked up from germline, CDR1 is MNHNS and CDR2 is SASEGT. In its sample, this clonotype was seen a few times. Its antigen is unknown. Diagnoses were established using clinical symptoms, serum thyroxine and TRAb, thyroid ultrasound and orbital computed tomography. Study-wide findings and caveats: Ophthalmopathy stood apart from stable hyperthyroidism in a 13 V-J model.

Researchers took RNA transcripts and amplified the TCR beta CDR3 regions from them. TCR CDR3 underwent first-round RT-PCR with the HTBI primer set. A single record per CDR3 protein comes from TCRdb applying MiXCR to the multiplex PCR reads. This table holds approximately 410,000 distinct CDR3 sequences, roughly 15% found once. This receptor was identified in a woman aged 18 to 35 with Graves' hyperthyroidism. The sample taken for sequencing was blood. V and J are TRBV6-1 and TRBJ2-1; 10 nucleotides match TRBD2. This CDR3 reads CASSPLAGRDNEQFF. CDR3 nucleotide sequence: TGTGCCAGCAGTCCACTAGCGGGAAGAGACAATGAGCAGTTCTTC.